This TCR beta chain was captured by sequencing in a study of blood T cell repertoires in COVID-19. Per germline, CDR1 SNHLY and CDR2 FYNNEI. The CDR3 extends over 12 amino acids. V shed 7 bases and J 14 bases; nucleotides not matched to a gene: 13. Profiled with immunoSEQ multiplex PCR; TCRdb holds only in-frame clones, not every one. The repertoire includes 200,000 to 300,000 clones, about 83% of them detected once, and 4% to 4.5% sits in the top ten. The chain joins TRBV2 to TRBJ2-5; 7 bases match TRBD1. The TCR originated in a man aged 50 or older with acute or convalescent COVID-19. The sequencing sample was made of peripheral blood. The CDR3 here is CASTLTGTALYF. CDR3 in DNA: TGTGCCAGCACTCTCACGGGGACAGCCCTTTACTTC.